The rows below give T cell receptor beta chains drawn from one sample of a study of T-cell memory formation after mild COVID-19. TCRdb re-analysed the 5' RACE reads in MiXCR, keeping a single row per CDR3 protein. The data contain a few hundred thousand distinct CDR3 sequences, 20% of them singletons. Sequenced: PBMCs or a T cell subset sorted from them (not recorded which). The receptors were sampled from a man between 18 and 29 years old who had mild COVID-19 (a few samples of this study predate the infection). Cell type and time point are not known. Each CDR3 is given with its conserved first and last residue. A D gene is named only where the DNA matches it firmly. Clone size appears in some rows only: once, few, many, or a class for an expanded clone.

J: TRBJ1-2; length: 11; V: TRBV5-1; D: .; size: .; CDR3: CASRGTYGYTF; DNA: TGCGCCAGCAGGGGTACCTATGGCTACACCTTC
J: TRBJ1-4; length: 15; V: TRBV7-2; D: .; size: few; CDR3: CASSFSSGVNEKLFF; DNA: TGTGCCAGCAGCTTTTCGTCCGGGGTTAATGAAAAACTGTTTTTT
J: TRBJ2-1; length: 13; V: TRBV29-1; D: .; size: .; CDR3: CSVERTDYNEQFF; DNA: TGCAGCGTTGAGAGGACAGACTACAATGAGCAGTTCTTC
J: TRBJ2-2; length: 16; V: TRBV14; D: .; size: .; CDR3: CASSQLSAVDTGELFF; DNA: TGTGCCAGCAGCCAACTATCAGCGGTCGACACCGGGGAGCTGTTTTTT
J: TRBJ2-1; length: 13; V: TRBV7-2; D: TRBD2; size: .; CDR3: CASSPGTSYEQFF; DNA: TGTGCCAGCAGCCCCGGGACTAGTTATGAGCAGTTCTTC
J: TRBJ1-2; length: 14; V: TRBV7-9; D: .; size: few; CDR3: CASSGQPGSGGYTF; DNA: TGTGCCAGCAGCGGTCAGCCAGGGTCAGGTGGCTACACCTTC
J: TRBJ1-1; length: 15; V: TRBV5-1; D: .; size: .; CDR3: CASSLVFWGGTEAFF; DNA: TGCGCCAGCAGCTTGGTTTTTTGGGGAGGCACTGAAGCTTTCTTT
J: TRBJ2-3; length: 16; V: TRBV5-1; D: .; size: many; CDR3: CASSLIGQMYTDTQYF; DNA: TGCGCCAGCAGCTTGATAGGACAGATGTACACAGATACGCAGTATTTT
J: TRBJ2-5; length: 15; V: TRBV7-6; D: .; size: .; CDR3: CASSLDWGLQETQYF; DNA: TGTGCCAGCAGCTTGGATTGGGGGCTGCAAGAGACCCAGTACTTC
J: TRBJ1-1; length: 13; V: TRBV19; D: .; size: few; CDR3: CASRPWANTEAFF; DNA: TGTGCCAGTAGGCCCTGGGCGAACACTGAAGCTTTCTTT
J: TRBJ2-5; length: 15; V: TRBV4-3; D: TRBD1; size: .; CDR3: CASSQAQGVGETQYF; DNA: TGCGCCAGCAGCCAAGCACAGGGGGTCGGGGAGACCCAGTACTTC
J: TRBJ1-2; length: 12; V: TRBV7-2; D: .; size: .; CDR3: CASSNSADGYTF; DNA: TGTGCCAGCAGCAACAGTGCTGATGGCTACACCTTC
J: TRBJ2-1; length: 15; V: TRBV5-1; D: TRBD2; size: .; CDR3: CASSLPRGAYNEQFF; DNA: TGCGCCAGCAGCTTGCCCCGGGGGGCCTACAATGAGCAGTTCTTC
J: TRBJ1-1; length: 16; V: TRBV10-3; D: .; size: .; CDR3: CAISLGPAAVNTEAFF; DNA: TGTGCCATCAGTCTGGGACCCGCGGCGGTGAACACTGAAGCTTTCTTT
J: TRBJ2-2; length: 15; V: TRBV4-3; D: .; size: few; CDR3: CASSQDGGYTGELFF; DNA: TGCGCCAGCAGCCAAGACGGGGGATACACCGGGGAGCTGTTTTTT
J: TRBJ2-1; length: 12; V: TRBV20-1; D: TRBD2; size: few; CDR3: CSARTGGAREFF; DNA: TGCAGTGCTAGAACGGGGGGGGCCCGGGAGTTCTTC
J: TRBJ1-2; length: 16; V: TRBV4-3; D: .; size: many; CDR3: CASSQDLLTAVYGYTF; DNA: TGCGCCAGCAGCCAAGATCTCCTAACAGCCGTCTATGGCTACACCTTC
J: TRBJ1-4; length: 14; V: TRBV15; D: .; size: few; CDR3: CATRDRDLNEKLFF; DNA: TGTGCCACCAGGGATAGGGACCTTAATGAAAAACTGTTTTTT
J: TRBJ2-7; length: 14; V: TRBV27; D: .; size: .; CDR3: CASSLGAASYEQYF; DNA: TGTGCCAGCAGTTTAGGGGCAGCCTCGTACGAGCAGTACTTC
J: TRBJ2-1; length: 13; V: TRBV5-1; D: .; size: many; CDR3: CASSLAEGGEQFF; DNA: TGCGCCAGCAGCTTGGCCGAGGGGGGTGAGCAGTTCTTC
J: TRBJ1-1; length: 14; V: TRBV3-1; D: .; size: .; CDR3: CASSSRDLRTEAFF; DNA: TGTGCCAGCAGCTCCCGAGACCTGCGGACTGAAGCTTTCTTT
J: TRBJ2-1; length: 14; V: TRBV2; D: TRBD1; size: .; CDR3: CASTGTGVYNEQFF; DNA: TGTGCCAGCACCGGGACAGGGGTCTACAATGAGCAGTTCTTC
J: TRBJ2-5; length: 12; V: TRBV6-2/TRBV6-3; D: .; size: few; CDR3: CASSYSVETQYF; DNA: TGTGCCAGCAGTTACTCAGTAGAGACCCAGTACTTC
J: TRBJ1-2; length: 14; V: TRBV7-9; D: .; size: .; CDR3: CASSLATGLEGYTF; DNA: TGTGCCAGCAGCTTAGCCACGGGCCTGGAAGGCTACACCTTC
J: TRBJ1-1; length: 11; V: TRBV6-2/TRBV6-3; D: .; size: few; CDR3: CASSFRVEAFF; DNA: TGTGCCAGCAGCTTCCGGGTGGAAGCTTTCTTT
J: TRBJ2-2; length: 12; V: TRBV12-5; D: .; size: .; CDR3: CASGLVTGELFF; DNA: TGTGCTAGTGGTTTGGTCACCGGGGAGCTGTTTTTT
J: TRBJ2-3; length: 17; V: TRBV7-9; D: .; size: .; CDR3: CASIAPFQGPSTDTQYF; DNA: TGTGCCAGCATCGCTCCCTTCCAGGGACCTAGCACAGATACGCAGTATTTT
J: TRBJ2-7; length: 12; V: TRBV27; D: .; size: .; CDR3: CASSFPWGEQYF; DNA: TGTGCCAGCAGCTTCCCGTGGGGCGAGCAGTACTTC
J: TRBJ1-5; length: 17; V: TRBV5-1; D: .; size: few; CDR3: CASSLGVDGLGNQPQHF; DNA: TGCGCCAGCAGCTTGGGGGTAGACGGGCTGGGCAATCAGCCCCAGCATTTT
J: TRBJ1-1; length: 15; V: TRBV4-1; D: .; size: few; CDR3: CASSQERRLGTEAFF; DNA: TGCGCCAGCAGCCAAGAACGGAGGTTGGGCACTGAAGCTTTCTTT
J: TRBJ1-5; length: 13; V: TRBV4-1; D: .; size: .; CDR3: CASSQGQNQPQHF; DNA: TGCGCCAGCAGCCAAGGACAGAATCAGCCCCAGCATTTT
J: TRBJ2-6; length: 20; V: TRBV5-5; D: TRBD2; size: few; CDR3: CASSWAGTSGGATGANVLTF; DNA: TGTGCCAGCAGCTGGGCCGGGACTAGCGGGGGGGCCACTGGGGCCAACGTCCTGACTTTC
J: TRBJ2-1; length: 15; V: TRBV28; D: .; size: few; CDR3: CASSLLVNSDNEQFF; DNA: TGTGCCAGCAGTCTTTTGGTTAATTCCGACAATGAGCAGTTCTTC
J: TRBJ2-3; length: 17; V: TRBV5-1; D: TRBD2; size: few; CDR3: CASSLAGLAGITDTQYF; DNA: TGCGCCAGCAGCTTGGCCGGCCTAGCGGGGATCACAGATACGCAGTATTTT
J: TRBJ1-1; length: 12; V: TRBV29-1; D: TRBD1; size: .; CDR3: CSVGQGWTEAFF; DNA: TGCAGCGTTGGACAGGGATGGACTGAAGCTTTCTTT